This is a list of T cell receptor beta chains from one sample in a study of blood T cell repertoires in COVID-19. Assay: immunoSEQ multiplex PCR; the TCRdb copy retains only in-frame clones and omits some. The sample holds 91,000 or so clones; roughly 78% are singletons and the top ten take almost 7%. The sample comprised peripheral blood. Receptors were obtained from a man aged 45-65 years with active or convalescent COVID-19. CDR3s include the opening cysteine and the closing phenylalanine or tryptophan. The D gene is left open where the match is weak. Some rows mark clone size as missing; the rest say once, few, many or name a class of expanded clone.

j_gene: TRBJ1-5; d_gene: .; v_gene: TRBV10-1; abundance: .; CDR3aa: CASSENLDQPQHF; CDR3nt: TGCGCCAGCAGTGAGAACTTAGATCAGCCCCAGCATTTT
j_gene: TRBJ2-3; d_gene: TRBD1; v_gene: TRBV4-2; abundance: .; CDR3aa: CASSQDLGQGGTDTQYF; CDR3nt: TGTGCCAGCAGCCAAGATCTCGGACAGGGGGGGACAGATACGCAGTATTTT
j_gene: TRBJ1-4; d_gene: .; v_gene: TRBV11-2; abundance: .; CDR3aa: CASSRKRGEKLFF; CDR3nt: TGTGCCAGCAGCCGAAAGCGGGGGGAAAAACTGTTTTTT
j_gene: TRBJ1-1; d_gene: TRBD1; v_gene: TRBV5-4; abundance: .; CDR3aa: CASSRQGGTEAFF; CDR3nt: TGTGCCAGCAGTCGGCAGGGGGGTACTGAAGCTTTCTTT
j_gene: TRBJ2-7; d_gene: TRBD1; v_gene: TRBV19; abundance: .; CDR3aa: CASSINRGTEQYF; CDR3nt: TGTGCCAGTAGTATAAACAGGGGAACCGAGCAGTACTTC
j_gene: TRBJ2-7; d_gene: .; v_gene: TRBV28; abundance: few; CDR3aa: CASIEANEQYF; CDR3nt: TGTGCCTCCATCGAGGCTAACGAGCAGTACTTC
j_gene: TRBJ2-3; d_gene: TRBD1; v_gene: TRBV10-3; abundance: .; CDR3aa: CAISDRRGDRSTDTQYF; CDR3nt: TGTGCCATCAGTGACCGCCGAGGGGACAGGAGCACAGATACGCAGTATTTT
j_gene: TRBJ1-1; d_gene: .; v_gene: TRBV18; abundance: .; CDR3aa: CASSPGGWSGTEAFF; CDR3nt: TGTGCCAGCTCACCAGGGGGCTGGTCGGGGACTGAAGCTTTCTTT
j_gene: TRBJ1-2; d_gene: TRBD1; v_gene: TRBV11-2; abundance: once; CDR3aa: CASSVKGQGAFGYTF; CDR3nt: TGTGCCAGCAGCGTCAAGGGGCAGGGGGCGTTTGGCTACACCTTC
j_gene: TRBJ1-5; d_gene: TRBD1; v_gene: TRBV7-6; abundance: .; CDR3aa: CASSMGTGASNQPQHF; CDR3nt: TGTGCCAGCAGCATGGGGACAGGGGCTAGCAATCAGCCCCAGCATTTT
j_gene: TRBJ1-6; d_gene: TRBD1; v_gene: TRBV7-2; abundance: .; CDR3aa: CASSSRQGIDSPLHF; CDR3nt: TGTGCCAGCAGCTCGAGACAGGGGATTGATTCACCCCTCCACTTT
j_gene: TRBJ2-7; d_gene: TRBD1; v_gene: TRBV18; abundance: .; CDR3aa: CASSPGTGDEQYF; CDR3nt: TGTGCCAGCTCACCAGGAACAGGGGACGAGCAGTACTTC
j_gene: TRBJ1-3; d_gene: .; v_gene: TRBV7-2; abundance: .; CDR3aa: CASSLVGGAGNTIYF; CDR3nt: TGTGCCAGCAGCTTAGTGGGGGGGGCTGGAAACACCATATATTTT
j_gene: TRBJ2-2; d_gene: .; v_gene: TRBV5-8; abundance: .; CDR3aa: CASSRTTNTGELFF; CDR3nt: TGTGCCAGCAGCCGGACTACGAACACCGGGGAGCTGTTTTTT
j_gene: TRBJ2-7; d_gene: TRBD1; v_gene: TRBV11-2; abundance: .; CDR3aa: CASSLGGTGSHF; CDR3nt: TGTGCCAGCAGCTTAGGAGGGACAGGGTCTCACTTC
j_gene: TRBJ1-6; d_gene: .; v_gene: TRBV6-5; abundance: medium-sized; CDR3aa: CASSSGWENSPLHF; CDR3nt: TGTGCCAGCAGTTCCGGTTGGGAGAATTCACCCCTCCACTTT
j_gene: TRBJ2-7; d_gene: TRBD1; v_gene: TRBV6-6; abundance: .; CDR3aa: CASRAGTGSYEQYF; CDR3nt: TGTGCCAGCAGAGCCGGGACAGGGTCCTACGAGCAGTACTTC
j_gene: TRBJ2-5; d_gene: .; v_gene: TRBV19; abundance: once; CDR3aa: CATRQGGNQETQYF; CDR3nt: TGTGCCACCAGACAGGGAGGCAATCAAGAGACCCAGTACTTC
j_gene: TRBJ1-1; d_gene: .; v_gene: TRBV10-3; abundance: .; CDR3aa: CAIGGLGGNTEAFF; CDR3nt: TGTGCCATCGGGGGCCTGGGTGGGAACACTGAAGCTTTCTTT
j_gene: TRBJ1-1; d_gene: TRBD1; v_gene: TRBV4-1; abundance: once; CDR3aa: CASSQPDREITEAFF; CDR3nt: TGCGCCAGCAGCCAACCGGACAGGGAAATCACTGAAGCTTTCTTT
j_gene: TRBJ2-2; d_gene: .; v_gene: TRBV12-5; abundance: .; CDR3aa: CASGLSGVAGELFF; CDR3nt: TGTGCTAGTGGTTTGTCAGGGGTGGCCGGGGAGCTGTTTTTT
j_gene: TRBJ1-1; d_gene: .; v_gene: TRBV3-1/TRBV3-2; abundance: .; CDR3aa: CASSQVGTGEAFF; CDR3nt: TGTGCCAGCAGCCAAGTGGGTACAGGGGAAGCTTTCTTT
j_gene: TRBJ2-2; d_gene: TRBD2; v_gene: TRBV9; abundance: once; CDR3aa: CASSGFAAGGPKTGELFF; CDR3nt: TGTGCCAGCAGCGGATTCGCAGCGGGGGGGCCGAAGACCGGGGAGCTGTTTTTT
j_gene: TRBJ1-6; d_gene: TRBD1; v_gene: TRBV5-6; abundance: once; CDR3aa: CASSQPGTANSPLHF; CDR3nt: TGTGCCAGCAGCCAACCCGGGACAGCCAATTCACCCCTCCACTTT
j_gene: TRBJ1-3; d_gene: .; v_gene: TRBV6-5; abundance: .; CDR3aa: CASRGAASGNTIYF; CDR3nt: TGTGCCAGCAGGGGGGCCGCCTCTGGAAACACCATATATTTT
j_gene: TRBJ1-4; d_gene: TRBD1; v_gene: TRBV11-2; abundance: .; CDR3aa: CASSLALGQEEKLFF; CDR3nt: TGTGCCAGCAGCTTAGCTCTAGGACAGGAGGAAAAACTGTTTTTT
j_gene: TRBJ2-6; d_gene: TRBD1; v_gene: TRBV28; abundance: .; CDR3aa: CASRHPGQGVSGANVLTF; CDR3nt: TGTGCCAGCAGACATCCGGGACAGGGGGTGTCTGGGGCCAACGTCCTGACTTTC
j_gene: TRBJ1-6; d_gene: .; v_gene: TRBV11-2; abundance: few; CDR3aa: CASSLDRRGSPLHF; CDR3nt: TGTGCCAGCAGCTTAGATCGACGCGGCTCACCCCTCCACTTT
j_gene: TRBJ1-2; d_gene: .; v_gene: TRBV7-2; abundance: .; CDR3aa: CASSLVMGNYGYTF; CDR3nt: TGTGCCAGCAGCTTAGTCATGGGCAACTATGGCTACACCTTC
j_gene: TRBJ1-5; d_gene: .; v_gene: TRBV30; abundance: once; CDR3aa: CAWSVENQPQHF; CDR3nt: TGTGCCTGGAGTGTTGAGAATCAGCCCCAGCATTTT
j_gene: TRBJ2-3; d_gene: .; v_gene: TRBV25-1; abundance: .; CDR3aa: CASSVSGTSTDTQYF; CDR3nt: TGTGCCAGCAGTGTTAGCGGTACTAGCACAGATACGCAGTATTTT
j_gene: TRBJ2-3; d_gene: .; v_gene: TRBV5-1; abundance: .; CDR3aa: CASSLAGYTRGADTQYF; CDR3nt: TGCGCCAGCAGCTTGGCCGGGTACACCCGAGGAGCAGATACGCAGTATTTT
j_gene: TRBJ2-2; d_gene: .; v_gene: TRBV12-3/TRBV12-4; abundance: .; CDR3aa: CATRLDNTGELFF; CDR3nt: TGTGCCACGCGACTGGATAACACCGGGGAGCTGTTTTTT
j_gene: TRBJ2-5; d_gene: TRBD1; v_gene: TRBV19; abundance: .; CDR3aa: CASMGQGGETQYF; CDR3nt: TGTGCCAGTATGGGACAGGGCGGGGAGACCCAGTACTTC
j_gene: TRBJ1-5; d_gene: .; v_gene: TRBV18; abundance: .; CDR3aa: CASSPENQGNQPQHF; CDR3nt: TGTGCCAGCTCACCGGAAAATCAGGGAAATCAGCCCCAGCATTTT
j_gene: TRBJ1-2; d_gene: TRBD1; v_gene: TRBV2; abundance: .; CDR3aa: CASSEARQGSLSNYGYTF; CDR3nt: TGTGCCAGCAGTGAAGCTCGACAGGGATCTTTATCTAACTATGGCTACACCTTC
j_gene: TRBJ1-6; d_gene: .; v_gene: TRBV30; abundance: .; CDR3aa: CACSVGPLHF; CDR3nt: TGTGCCTGTTCCGTTGGCCCCCTCCACTTT
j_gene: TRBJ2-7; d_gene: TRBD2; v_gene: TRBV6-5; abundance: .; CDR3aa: CASSYSGGKGYEQYF; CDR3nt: TGTGCCAGCAGTTACTCGGGGGGGAAGGGTTACGAGCAGTACTTC
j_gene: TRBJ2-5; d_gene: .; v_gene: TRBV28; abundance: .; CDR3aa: CASSLYGMGETQYF; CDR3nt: TGTGCCAGCAGTTTATACGGGATGGGGGAGACCCAGTACTTC
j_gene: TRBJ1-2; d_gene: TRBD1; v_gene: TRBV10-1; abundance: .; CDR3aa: CASGDRRDYGYTF; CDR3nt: TGCGCCAGTGGGGACAGGCGTGACTATGGCTACACCTTC
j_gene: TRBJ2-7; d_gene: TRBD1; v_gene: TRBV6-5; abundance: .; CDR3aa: CASIGTGVVEQYF; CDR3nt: TGTGCCAGCATCGGGACAGGGGTCGTTGAGCAGTACTTC
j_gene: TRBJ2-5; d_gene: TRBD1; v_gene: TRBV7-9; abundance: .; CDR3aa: CASSSGTGGPPKYF; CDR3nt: TGTGCCAGCAGCTCCGGGACAGGGGGCCCACCCAAGTACTTC
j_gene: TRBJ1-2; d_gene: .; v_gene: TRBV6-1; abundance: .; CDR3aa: CASSDLGSGLANYGYTF; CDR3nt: TGTGCCAGCAGTGACCTGGGTTCAGGGTTAGCTAACTATGGCTACACCTTC
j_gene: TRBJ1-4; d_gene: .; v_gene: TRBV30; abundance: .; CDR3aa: CAWKGSQEKLFF; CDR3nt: TGTGCCTGGAAAGGGAGTCAGGAAAAACTGTTTTTT
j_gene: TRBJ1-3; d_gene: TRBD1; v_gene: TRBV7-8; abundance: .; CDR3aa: CASSTNRQGMGNTIYF; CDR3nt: TGTGCCAGCAGCACAAATCGACAGGGAATGGGAAACACCATATATTTT
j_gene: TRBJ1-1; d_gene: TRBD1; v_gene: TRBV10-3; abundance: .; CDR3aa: CAIRAGTGSLNTEAFF; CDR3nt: TGTGCCATCAGGGCCGGGACAGGCTCTTTGAACACTGAAGCTTTCTTT
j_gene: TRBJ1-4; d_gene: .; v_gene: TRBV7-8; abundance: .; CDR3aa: CASSFGDEKLFF; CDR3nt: TGTGCCAGCAGCTTCGGGGATGAAAAACTGTTTTTT
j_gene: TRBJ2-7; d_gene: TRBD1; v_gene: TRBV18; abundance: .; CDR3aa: CASSPPEGQGSYEQYF; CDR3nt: TGTGCCAGCTCACCACCGGAGGGACAGGGGTCCTACGAGCAGTACTTC
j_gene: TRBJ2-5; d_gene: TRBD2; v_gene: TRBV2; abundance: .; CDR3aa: CASARGGWETQYF; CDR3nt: TGTGCCAGCGCCCGGGGGGGTTGGGAGACCCAGTACTTC
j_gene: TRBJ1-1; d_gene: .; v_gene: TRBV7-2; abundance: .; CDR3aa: CASRRGTNTEAFF; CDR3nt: TGTGCCAGCAGACGGGGGACGAACACTGAAGCTTTCTTT